The 21 T cell receptor beta chains presented below share a single source sample, sequenced in a study of T cells in localized non-small cell lung cancer. The table came from immunoSEQ multiplex PCR; TCRdb's copy has only in-frame clones and leaves some out. The data show nearly 25,000 clones, with approximately 86% seen just once and approximately 5% held by the top ten. The material sequenced was peripheral blood, taken before any cancer treatment. The receptors originated from a male donor aged 60 or older with stage II squamous cell lung carcinoma.

This clone appeared once. The rearrangement joins TRBV4-1 to TRBJ2-5, with 8 bases aligning to TRBD1. The V segment lost 2 bases and the J segment 4 bases; nucleotides outside the gene matches: 6. Germline assignment: CDR1 MGHRA and CDR2 YSYEKL. The CDR3 spans 15 residues. CDR3 coding DNA: TGCGCCAGCAGCCAACCGGACAGGGAGCGAGAGACCCAGTACTTC. Translating it yields CASSQPDRERETQYF.

The chain uses TRBV6-6 and TRBJ1-2; TRBD1 agrees at 9 bases. The CDR3 sequence is 15 residues long. Trimming took 6 bases from V and 8 from J; bases not matched to a gene: 13. Germline lookup yields CDR1 MNHNY and CDR2 SVGAGI (reference sequence). Here the CDR3 DNA reads TGTGCCAGCAGCTTAAGGGGGACAGGGATGTGGGGCTACACCTTC. It translates to CASSLRGTGMWGYTF.

The chain uses TRBV10-3 and TRBJ2-3; 9 bases are a match to TRBD2. Germline loops: CDR1 ENHRY, CDR2 SYGVKD. V shed 8 bases, J shed 5 bases, and the junction held 14 bases outside the gene matches. The CDR3 covers 16 residues. The CDR3 loop reads CAIREASGKEGDTQYF. As DNA, the CDR3 is TGTGCCATCCGCGAGGCTAGCGGGAAGGAGGGAGATACGCAGTATTTT.

The V gene is TRBV28, the J gene TRBJ1-3, with 8 nucleotides matching TRBD1. Trimming took 6 bases from V and 0 from J; bases not matched to a gene: 4. Germline lookup yields CDR1 MDHEN and CDR2 SYDVKM. The CDR3 is made up of 15 amino acids. CDR3 residues: CASSLDRGSGNTIYF. The CDR3 nucleotides read TGTGCCAGCAGCCTTGACAGGGGCTCTGGAAACACCATATATTTT. Full variable domain (missing parts from reference TRBV28 and TRBJ1-3): DVKVTQSSRYLVKRTGEKVFLECVQDMDHENMFWYRQDPGLGLRLIYFSYDVKMKEKGDIPEGYSVSREKKERFSLILESASTNQTSMYLCASSLDRGSGNTIYFGEGSWLTVV.

J is TRBJ2-1 and V is TRBV29-1, with D hard to call. From germline, CDR1 is SQVTM and CDR2 ANQGSEA. The CDR3 extends over 12 amino acids. V gave up 4 bases and J gave up 1 base, with 5 bases separating them. CDR3 residues: CSVVLSYNEQFF. CDR3 in DNA: TGCAGCGTTGTGCTATCCTACAATGAGCAGTTCTTC.

A single count supports this clone. The rearrangement joins TRBV7-9 to TRBJ1-1; 7 nucleotides match TRBD1. The ends lost 5 bases at V and 2 bases at J; junction bases unmatched: 8. In germline, CDR1 is SEHNR, CDR2 FQNEAQ (reference sequence). The CDR3 covers 15 residues. The CDR3 spells CASSRGQRKNTEAFF. In DNA form, the CDR3 reads TGTGCCAGCAGCCGGGGACAGAGAAAAAACACTGAAGCTTTCTTT.

The gene calls are TRBV7-3 and TRBJ1-1; D remains unclear. Trimming cost V 5 bases and J 0 bases, with 10 bases left between them. The CDR3 loop spans 14 amino acids. Germline values: CDR1 SGHTA, CDR2 FQGTGA. The CDR3, as DNA: TGTGCCAGCAGCCTGACCGCCATGAACACTGAAGCTTTCTTT. Translated, it gives CASSLTAMNTEAFF.

The chain has TRBV6-5 and TRBJ1-3; 7 bases align to TRBD1. V shed 2 bases, J shed 0 bases, and the junction held 1 base outside the gene matches. This CDR3 spans 15 amino acids. Germline V lookup: CDR1 MNHEY, CDR2 SVGAGI. CDR3 DNA: TGTGCCAGCAGTTACGGGGACAGCTCTGGAAACACCATATATTTT. Amino acids: CASSYGDSSGNTIYF.

This clone appeared a single time. The rearrangement uses TRBV4-2 and TRBJ1-6; tentatively, D is TRBD1 (6 bases). This CDR3 contains 14 residues. The ends were cut back, 5 bases at V and 5 bases at J, with 10 bases in the middle. Germline CDR1 is LGHNA and CDR2 is YNFKEQ. CDR3 protein: CASSGGVDNSPLHF. The CDR3 nucleotides read TGTGCCAGCAGCGGGGGCGTGGATAATTCACCCCTCCACTTT.

V usage is TRBV18 and J usage is TRBJ2-1; 7 positions agree with TRBD1. The CDR3 is 16 amino acids. V shed 0 bases, J shed 2 bases, and the junction held 4 bases outside the gene matches. Germline V gene sequence: CDR1 KGHSH, CDR2 LQKENI. CDR3 coding DNA: TGTGCCAGCTCACCACCGGGACAGTCGGCCTACAATGAGCAGTTCTTC. Translating gives CASSPPGQSAYNEQFF.

The rearrangement uses TRBV19 and TRBJ2-1, with 14 bases identical to TRBD2. The V gene's germline CDR1 is LNHDA and CDR2 SQIVND (reference sequence). V was clipped by 6 bases and J by 6 bases; unmatched bases: 4. The CDR3 is made up of 15 amino acids. CDR3 in amino acids: CASSETSGRGNEQFF. The CDR3 nucleotides read TGTGCCAGTAGCGAGACTAGCGGGAGGGGCAATGAGCAGTTCTTC.

The chain couples TRBV7-9 to TRBJ2-4; D remains unclear. The CDR3 length is 14 residues. Per the germline V gene, CDR1 is SEHNR and CDR2 is FQNEAQ (reference sequence). Trimming stripped 1 base from V and 7 bases from J, with 11 bases between. The CDR3 loop reads CASSLGGRVNIQYF. As DNA, the CDR3 is TGTGCCAGCAGCTTAGGGGGAAGGGTGAACATTCAGTACTTC.

The chain employs TRBV6-5 and TRBJ2-1; TRBD1 agrees at 7 bases. Germline assignment: CDR1 MNHEY and CDR2 SVGAGI. The CDR3 covers 14 residues. V trimming: 2 bases; J trimming: 6 bases; junction bases outside the gene matches: 4. CDR3 amino acids: CASSYTGTVNEQFF. CDR3 nucleotide sequence: TGTGCCAGCAGTTACACCGGGACAGTCAATGAGCAGTTCTTC.

This chain connects TRBV9 to TRBJ2-5; possibly TRBD2 for D (5 bases). The germline V gene has CDR1 SGDLS and CDR2 YYNGEE. The CDR3 sequence is 16 residues long. V was clipped by 0 bases and J by 8 bases, with 20 bases between them. The CDR3 sequence is CASSVAEGGRFVTQYF. CDR3 DNA: TGTGCCAGCAGCGTAGCTGAAGGAGGACGGTTTGTAACCCAGTACTTC.

The gene calls are TRBV4-3 and TRBJ2-2, with D possibly TRBD2 on 5 matching bases. With 3 bases removed from V and 6 bases from J, the gap between germline ends came to 14 bases. Germline V lookup: CDR1 LGHNA, CDR2 YSLEER. This CDR3 is 15 amino acids long. The chain's CDR3 is CASSQETGLAGELFF. The CDR3 DNA reads as TGCGCCAGCAGCCAGGAGACGGGATTGGCCGGGGAGCTGTTTTTT.

The chain joins TRBV5-4 to TRBJ2-7; TRBD2 matches at 7 bases. The germline CDR1 and CDR2 sequences are SGHNT and YYREEE (reference sequence). Trimming took 4 bases from V and 3 from J; bases not matched to a gene: 10. The CDR3 loop spans 15 amino acids. CDR3: CASSAPGLSFYEQYF. The DNA for the CDR3 is TGTGCCAGCAGCGCGCCGGGACTATCATTCTACGAGCAGTACTTC.

Turning to this clone: In the same sample, other DNA sequences code for this CDR3. V is TRBV5-5 and J is TRBJ2-7; 11 bases are shared with TRBD1. The CDR3 runs to 15 residues. V trimming: 3 bases; J trimming: 6 bases; junction bases outside the gene matches: 8. The germline V gene has CDR1 SGHKS and CDR2 YYEKEE (reference sequence). This chain's CDR3 is CASSSWTGGILEQYF. CDR3 coding DNA: TGTGCCAGCAGCTCTTGGACAGGGGGCATTCTCGAGCAGTACTTC.

This chain uses TRBV7-2 with TRBJ2-7; the match to TRBD2 covers 10 bases. Germline values: CDR1 SGHTA, CDR2 FQGNSA. Trimming took 2 bases from V and 1 from J; bases not matched to a gene: 2. This CDR3 is 15 amino acids long. The CDR3 nucleotides are TGTGCCAGCAGCTTACAGCGGGGGGGGTCCTACGAGCAGTACTTC. Translating it yields CASSLQRGGSYEQYF.

The V and J genes are TRBV9 and TRBJ2-1; D assignment may be TRBD1 or TRBD2 (5 bases each). From germline, CDR1 is SGDLS and CDR2 YYNGEE. The CDR3 length is 14 residues. V shed 6 bases and J shed 10 bases, with 20 bases lying between them. CDR3 in DNA: TGTGCCAGCACCCCGGGACCACAAAATTGGGAGCAGTTCTTC. Its translation: CASTPGPQNWEQFF.

This clone was observed a handful of times. The V call is TRBV2, the J call TRBJ1-6; a weak D match, TRBD1 (6 bases). Germline V CDR1 and CDR2: SNHLY, FYNNEI. Trimming removed 6 bases from V and 4 bases from J, with 13 bases in between. The CDR3 extends over 15 amino acids. CDR3 in amino acids: CASRPKGGYNSPLHF. The CDR3 DNA follows: TGTGCCAGCAGGCCAAAAGGGGGGTATAATTCACCCCTCCACTTT.

The chain joins TRBV11-3 to TRBJ1-3, with TRBD1 identical over 8 bases. In germline, CDR1 is SGHNT, CDR2 YENEEA. The CDR3 has 16 residues. The trim removed 5 bases at V and 3 bases at J, leaving 9 bases unmatched. The CDR3 region is CASSMDRARGGNTIYF. As DNA, the CDR3 is TGTGCCAGCAGCATGGACAGGGCTCGGGGTGGAAACACCATATATTTT.